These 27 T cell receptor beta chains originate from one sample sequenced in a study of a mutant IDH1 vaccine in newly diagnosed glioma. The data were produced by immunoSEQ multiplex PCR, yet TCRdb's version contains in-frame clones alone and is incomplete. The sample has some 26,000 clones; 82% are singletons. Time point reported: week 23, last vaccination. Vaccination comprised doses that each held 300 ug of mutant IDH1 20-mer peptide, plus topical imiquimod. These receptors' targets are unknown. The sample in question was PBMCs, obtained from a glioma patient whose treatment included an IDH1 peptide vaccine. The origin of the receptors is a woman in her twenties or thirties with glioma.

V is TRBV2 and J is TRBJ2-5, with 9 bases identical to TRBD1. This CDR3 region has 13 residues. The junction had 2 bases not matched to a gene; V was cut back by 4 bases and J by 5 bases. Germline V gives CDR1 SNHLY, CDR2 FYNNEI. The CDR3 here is CASSGQGVETQYF. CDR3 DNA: TGTGCCAGCAGTGGACAGGGGGTGGAGACCCAGTACTTC.

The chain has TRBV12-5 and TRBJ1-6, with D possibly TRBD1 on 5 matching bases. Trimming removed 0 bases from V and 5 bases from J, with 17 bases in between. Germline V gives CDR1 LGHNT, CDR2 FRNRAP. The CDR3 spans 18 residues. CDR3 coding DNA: TGTGCTAGTGGTTTGGTCCTCGGTCAGGGAGAGGATAATTCACCCCTCCACTTT. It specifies CASGLVLGQGEDNSPLHF. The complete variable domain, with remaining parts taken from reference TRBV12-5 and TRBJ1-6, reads DARVTQTPRHKVTEMGQEVTMRCQPILGHNTVFWYRQTMMQGLELLAYFRNRAPLDDSGMPKDRFSAEMPDATLATLKIQPSEPRDSAVYFCASGLVLGQGEDNSPLHFGNGTRLTVT.

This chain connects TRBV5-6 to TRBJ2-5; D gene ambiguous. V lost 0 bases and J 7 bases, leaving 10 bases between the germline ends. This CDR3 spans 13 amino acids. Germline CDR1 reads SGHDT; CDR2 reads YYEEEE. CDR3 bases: TGTGCCAGCAGCTTGGATACAGTCGGGACCCAGTACTTC. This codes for CASSLDTVGTQYF.

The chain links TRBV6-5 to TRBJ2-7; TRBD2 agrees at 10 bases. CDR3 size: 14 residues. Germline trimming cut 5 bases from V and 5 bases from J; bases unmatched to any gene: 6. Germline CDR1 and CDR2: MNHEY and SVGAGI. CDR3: CASSNSGGADEQYF. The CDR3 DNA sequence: TGTGCCAGCAGTAACAGCGGGGGGGCAGACGAGCAGTACTTC.

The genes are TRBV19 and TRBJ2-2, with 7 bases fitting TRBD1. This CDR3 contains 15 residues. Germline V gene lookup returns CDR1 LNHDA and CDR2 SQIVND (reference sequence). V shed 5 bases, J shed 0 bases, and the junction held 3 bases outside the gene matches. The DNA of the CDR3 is TGTGCCAGTAGTCCTGGGACAGCGAACACCGGGGAGCTGTTTTTT. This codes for CASSPGTANTGELFF.

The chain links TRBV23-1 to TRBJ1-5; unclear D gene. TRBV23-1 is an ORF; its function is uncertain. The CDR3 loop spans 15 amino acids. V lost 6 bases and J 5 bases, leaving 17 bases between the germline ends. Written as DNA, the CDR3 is TGCGCCAGCAGCCTCCTATGGCTGCTTCATCAGCCCCAGCATTTT. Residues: CASSLLWLLHQPQHF.

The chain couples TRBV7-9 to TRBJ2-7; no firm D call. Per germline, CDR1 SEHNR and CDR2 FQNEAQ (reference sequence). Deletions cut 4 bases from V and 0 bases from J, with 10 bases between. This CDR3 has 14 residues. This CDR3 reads CASSSPTLSYEQYF. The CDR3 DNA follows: TGTGCCAGCAGCTCTCCGACACTCTCCTACGAGCAGTACTTC. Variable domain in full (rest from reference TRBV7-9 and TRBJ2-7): DTGVSQNPRHKITKRGQNVTFRCDPISEHNRLYWYRQTLGQGPEFLTYFQNEAQLEKSRLLSDRFSAERPKGSFSTLEIQRTEQGDSAMYLCASSSPTLSYEQYFGPGTRLTVT.

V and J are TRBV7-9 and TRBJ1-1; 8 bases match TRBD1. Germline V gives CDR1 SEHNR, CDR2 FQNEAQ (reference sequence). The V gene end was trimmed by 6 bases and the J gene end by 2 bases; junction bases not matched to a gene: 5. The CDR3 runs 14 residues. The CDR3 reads CASRLTGGNTEAFF. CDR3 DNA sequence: TGTGCCAGCAGACTAACAGGGGGTAACACTGAAGCTTTCTTT.

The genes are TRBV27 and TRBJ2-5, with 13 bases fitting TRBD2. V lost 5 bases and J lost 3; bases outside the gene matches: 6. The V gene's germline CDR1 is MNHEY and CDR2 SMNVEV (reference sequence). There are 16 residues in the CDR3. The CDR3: CASSPGTSGVEETQYF. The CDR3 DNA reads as TGTGCCAGCAGTCCCGGGACTAGCGGGGTCGAAGAGACCCAGTACTTC.

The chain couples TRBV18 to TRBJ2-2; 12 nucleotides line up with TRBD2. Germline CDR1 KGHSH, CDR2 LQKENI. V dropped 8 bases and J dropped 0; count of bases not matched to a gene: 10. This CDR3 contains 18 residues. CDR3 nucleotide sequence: TGTGCCAGCCAACCGACTAGCGGGGGAGGAGCGAACACCGGGGAGCTGTTTTTT. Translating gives CASQPTSGGGANTGELFF.

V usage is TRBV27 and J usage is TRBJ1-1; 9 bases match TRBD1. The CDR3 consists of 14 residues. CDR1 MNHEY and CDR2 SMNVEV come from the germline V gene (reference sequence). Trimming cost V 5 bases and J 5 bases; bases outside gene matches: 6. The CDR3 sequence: CASSKQGAGTEAFF. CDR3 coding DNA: TGTGCCAGCAGTAAACAGGGGGCAGGGACTGAAGCTTTCTTT.

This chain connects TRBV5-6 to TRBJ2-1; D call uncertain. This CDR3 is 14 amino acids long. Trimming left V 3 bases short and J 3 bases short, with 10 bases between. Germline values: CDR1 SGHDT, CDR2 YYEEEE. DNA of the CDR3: TGTGCCAGCAGCTGGAACAACGACTACAATGAGCAGTTCTTC. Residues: CASSWNNDYNEQFF.

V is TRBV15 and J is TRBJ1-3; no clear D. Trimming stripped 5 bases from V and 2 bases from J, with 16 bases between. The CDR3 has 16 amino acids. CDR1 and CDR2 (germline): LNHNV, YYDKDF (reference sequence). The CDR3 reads CATSLGRDGAGNTIYF. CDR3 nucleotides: TGTGCCACCAGCTTAGGGAGAGACGGGGCTGGAAACACCATATATTTT.

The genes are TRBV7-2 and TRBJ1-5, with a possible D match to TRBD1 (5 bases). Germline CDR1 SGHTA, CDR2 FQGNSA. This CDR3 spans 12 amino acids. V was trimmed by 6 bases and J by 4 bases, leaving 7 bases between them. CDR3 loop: CASRGENQPQHF. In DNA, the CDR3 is TGTGCCAGCAGGGGGGAGAATCAGCCCCAGCATTTT.

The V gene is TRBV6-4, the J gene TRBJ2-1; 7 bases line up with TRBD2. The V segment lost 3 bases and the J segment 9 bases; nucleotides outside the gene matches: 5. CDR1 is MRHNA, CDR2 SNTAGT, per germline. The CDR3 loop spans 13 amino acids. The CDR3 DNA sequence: TGTGCCAGCAGTGAACCAGGCGGGGGTGAGCAGTTCTTC. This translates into CASSEPGGGEQFF.

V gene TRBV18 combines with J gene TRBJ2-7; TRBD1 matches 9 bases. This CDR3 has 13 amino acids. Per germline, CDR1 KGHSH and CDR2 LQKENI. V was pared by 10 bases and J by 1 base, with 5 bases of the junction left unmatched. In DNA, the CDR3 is TGTGCCACAAGGGACAGGGCGTCCTACGAGCAGTACTTC. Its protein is CATRDRASYEQYF. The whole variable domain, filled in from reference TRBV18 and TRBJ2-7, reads NAGVMQNPRHLVRRRGQEARLRCSPMKGHSHVYWYRQLPEEGLKFMVYLQKENIIDESGMPKERFSAEFPKEGPSILRIQQVVRGDSAAYFCATRDRASYEQYFGPGTRLTVT.

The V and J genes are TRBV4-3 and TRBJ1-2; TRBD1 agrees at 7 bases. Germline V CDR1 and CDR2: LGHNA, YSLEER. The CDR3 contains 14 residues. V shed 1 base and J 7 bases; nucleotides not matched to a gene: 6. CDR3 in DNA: TGCGCCAGCAGCCAAGTGTTAGGGGGCCGTGGCTACACCTTC. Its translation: CASSQVLGGRGYTF.

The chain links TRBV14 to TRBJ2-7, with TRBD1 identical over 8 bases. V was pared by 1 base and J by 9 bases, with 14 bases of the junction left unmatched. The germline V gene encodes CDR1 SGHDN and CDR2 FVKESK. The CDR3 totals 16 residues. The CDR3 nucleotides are TGTGCCAGCAGCCAAGGTGGAGCGGACAGGGTGTTAGGGCAGTACTTC. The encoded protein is CASSQGGADRVLGQYF.

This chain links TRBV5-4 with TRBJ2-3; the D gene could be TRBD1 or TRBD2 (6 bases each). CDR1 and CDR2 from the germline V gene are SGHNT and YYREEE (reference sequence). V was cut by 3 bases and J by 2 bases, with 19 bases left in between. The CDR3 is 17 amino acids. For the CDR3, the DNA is TGTGCCAGCAGCTCCCACCGGGGGCGGGGTGTCACAGATACGCAGTATTTT. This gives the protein CASSSHRGRGVTDTQYF.

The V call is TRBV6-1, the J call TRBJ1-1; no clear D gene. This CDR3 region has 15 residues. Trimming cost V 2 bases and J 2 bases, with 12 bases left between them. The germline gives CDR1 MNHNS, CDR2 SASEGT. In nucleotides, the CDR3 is TGTGCCAGCAGTGAATTTTTGCGGGCTAACACTGAAGCTTTCTTT. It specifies CASSEFLRANTEAFF.

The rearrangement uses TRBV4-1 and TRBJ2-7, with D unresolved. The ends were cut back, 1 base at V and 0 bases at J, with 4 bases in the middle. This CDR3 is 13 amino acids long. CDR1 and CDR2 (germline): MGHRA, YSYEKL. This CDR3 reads CASSQASSYEQYF. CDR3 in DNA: TGCGCCAGCAGCCAAGCAAGCTCCTACGAGCAGTACTTC.

CDR3 protein: CAWSQDSNTEAFF. In DNA form, the CDR3 reads TGTGCCTGGAGTCAGGACAGCAACACTGAAGCTTTCTTT. This chain connects TRBV30 to TRBJ1-1; possible D gene TRBD1, 6 bases. This CDR3 spans 13 amino acids. V was shortened by 2 bases and J by 2 bases, with 9 bases between the two germline ends. Germline V lookup: CDR1 GTSNPN, CDR2 SVGIG (reference sequence).

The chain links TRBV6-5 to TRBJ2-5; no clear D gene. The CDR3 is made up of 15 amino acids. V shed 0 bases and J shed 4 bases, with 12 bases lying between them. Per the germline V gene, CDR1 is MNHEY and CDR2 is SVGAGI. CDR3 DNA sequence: TGTGCCAGCAGTTACTCGGAGAGCCACGGAGAGACCCAGTACTTC. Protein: CASSYSESHGETQYF.

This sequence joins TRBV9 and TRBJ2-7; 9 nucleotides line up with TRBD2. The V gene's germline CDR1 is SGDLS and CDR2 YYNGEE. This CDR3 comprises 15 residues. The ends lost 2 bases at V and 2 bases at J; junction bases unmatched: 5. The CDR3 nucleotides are TGTGCCAGCAGCGTTGGGACTAGCATCCCCTACGAGCAGTACTTC. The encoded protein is CASSVGTSIPYEQYF.

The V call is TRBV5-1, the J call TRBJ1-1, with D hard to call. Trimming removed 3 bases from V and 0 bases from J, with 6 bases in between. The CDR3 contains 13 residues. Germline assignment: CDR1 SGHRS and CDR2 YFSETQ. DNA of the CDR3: TGCGCCAGCAGCTCGAAAGTGAACACTGAAGCTTTCTTT. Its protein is CASSSKVNTEAFF.

The CDR3, as DNA: TGTGCCAGCTCACAAAGCGGGGGGTCGAACACCGGGGAGCTGTTTTTT. Protein product: CASSQSGGSNTGELFF. V usage is TRBV18 and J usage is TRBJ2-2, with TRBD2 matching 9 bases. CDR1 KGHSH and CDR2 LQKENI come from the germline V gene. The CDR3 loop spans 16 amino acids. With 4 bases clipped from V and 0 bases from J, the junction kept 3 bases outside the gene matches.

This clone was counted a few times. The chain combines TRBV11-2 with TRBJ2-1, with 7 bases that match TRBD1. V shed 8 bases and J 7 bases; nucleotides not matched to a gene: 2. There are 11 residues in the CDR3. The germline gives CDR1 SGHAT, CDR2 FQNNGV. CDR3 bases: TGTGCCAGCGGACAGGCGAATGAGCAGTTCTTC. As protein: CASGQANEQFF.